This TCR beta chain is drawn from a study of Graves' ophthalmopathy and Graves' hyperthyroidism. The authors amplified TCR beta CDR3 regions from RNA transcripts. First-round RT-PCR used HTBI primers; second-round multiplex PCR followed. Using its own MiXCR run on the multiplex PCR reads, TCRdb lists one record per CDR3 protein. The sample has approximately 480,000 distinct CDR3 sequences; around 15% are singletons. At least ten counts were recorded for this clonotype. The junction had 12 bases not matched to a gene; V was cut back by 7 bases and J by 3 bases. The CDR3 contains 15 residues. Germline CDR1 is SGHVS and CDR2 is FQNEAQ.

The source is a woman in her 30s with Graves' ophthalmopathy. This chain joins TRBV7-8 and TRBJ2-7; TRBD2 aligns across 7 bases. Sequencing was done on a sample of blood. The CDR3 sequence: CASTARAGTNYEQYF. In nucleotides, the CDR3 is TGTGCCAGCACCGCTCGGGCAGGGACTAACTACGAGCAGTACTTC.